This TCR beta chain stems from a study of metastatic and nonmetastatic thyroid tumors. Across the study: For malignant and benign thyroid patients, tumor or nodule tissue and blood were the sources whose repertoires were compared. Study-wide results and caveats: For both blood and tumor, malignant thyroid tumors reportedly showed significantly higher TCR beta diversity than benign nodules did.

By share, this clone ranks as medium-sized (0.01 to 0.1%). Antigen specificity is unknown. Ahead of thyroid surgery, no patient had received treatment of any kind. CDR1 and CDR2 (germline): MNHNS, SASEGT. The CDR3 extends over 16 amino acids. Trimming cost V 0 bases and J 4 bases, with 10 bases left between them. As processed by the authors: Built for papillary thyroid cancer, a distant-metastasis classifier drew on CDR3 differences across clinicopathological groups. With MiXCR, TCRdb reprocessed the PCR reads. The V and J calls come from TCRdb's annotation, not from the publication. Of around 7,800 clones listed, under 30% are singletons.

This clonotype originated in a male donor with papillary thyroid cancer or a benign thyroid nodule (not recorded which). Some clones in this sample may be carry-over from other donors' samples. What was sequenced was adjacent normal tissue. J is TRBJ1-6 and V is TRBV6-1; D is ambiguous. The CDR3 coding sequence is TGTGCCAGCAGTGAAGCGAGATGGGAGTATAATTCACCCCTCCACTTT. This translates into CASSEARWEYNSPLHF.